The T cell receptor (beta chain) under discussion was sequenced for a study of neoadjuvant anti-PD-1 for oral cavity cancer (dated by TCRdb to the early 2020s). Regarding the study in general: Three to four biweekly doses of nivolumab at 3 mg/kg were mostly administered to patients before curative-intent surgical resection. Patients without progression received a fourth nivolumab dose around day 43 and underwent definitive surgical resection on days 50-56. Patients with complete response, partial response or stable disease by RECIST 1.1 were defined as responders, whereas patients with progression were defined as non-responders. The parent correlative cohort had 12 to 13 patients and a response rate of about 35%. The full study reports these points: After neoadjuvant nivolumab, T cell clonality (Gini index) in PBMCs was significantly higher in non-responders than in responders. Higher pretreatment blood TCRbeta clonality and lower post-treatment tumor TCRbeta clonality were correlated with higher pretreatment blood Treg/Th17 ratios. Only a few patients per response group were included in the TCR analyses, and larger cohorts for validation were called for by the authors.

Notes on this clone: Its antigen is still unknown. Base qualities are not recorded, but no much larger clone differs from it by a single base.

For deep sequencing of PBMC libraries, mostly 450 to 500 ng of input genomic DNA was used, and six replicates were run per sample. Following the manufacturer's instructions, the team built TCRbeta libraries using the immunoSEQ hsTCRbeta kit. Sequencing of the completed libraries took place using an Illumina NovaSeq 6000 S4 flow cell after they had been pooled to approximately 3.3 nM. Under the source paper's analysis protocol: The immunoSEQ Analyzer handled quality control and preprocessing of the raw data. The analysis was limited to productive rearrangements, and each clonotype was defined by a unique CDR3 amino acid sequence. Repertoire clonality was estimated as the Gini-Simpson index, computed with the R package tcR. Student's t test was used to compare Gini indices, and Pearson correlation was used to assess associations with tumor size change. TCRdb obtained this table from immuneACCESS and retained in-frame rearrangements with V and J assigned. These tables miss some clones; where compared with another copy, unresolved V genes account for less than half of the shortfall, and the remainder is unexplained. V and J calls plus clone size are reproduced from that table; the DNA served to infer D and trimming. Within this sample are fewer than 15,000 clones, with roughly 79% of them counted one time only. The ten top clones hold around 3% of the sample.

The time point label corresponds to: after neoadjuvant nivolumab, at surgical resection. Patients were newly diagnosed with stage II-IVA oral cavity squamous cell carcinoma and had received no prior systemic or radiation treatment. The cohort consisted of patients with HPV-negative, locally advanced oral cavity squamous cell carcinoma. Peripheral blood mononuclear cells were analyzed directly and were not maintained or expanded in culture. The samples were drawn from a longitudinal correlative study tied to a single-arm phase II trial testing neoadjuvant nivolumab in oral cavity squamous cell carcinoma. Subject-matched pre- and post-treatment PBMCs and tumors from three responders and three non-responders underwent genomic DNA-based TCRbeta sequencing. Peripheral blood mononuclear cells were drawn once before nivolumab treatment and a second time after treatment, when surgery took place. The Maxwell RSC DNA from Cells kit was used to extract genomic DNA from PBMCs.

CDR1 and CDR2 (MDHEN, SYDVKM) derive from the germline V gene. The CDR3 measures 14 amino acids from cysteine to phenylalanine. CDR3 DNA only is kept here, 42 bases in frame from base 1. Trimming removed 9 bases from V and 8 bases from J; the gene matches leave 11 bases unexplained. The source is a person aged 40 to 85 with oral cavity squamous cell carcinoma. The input for sequencing was PBMCs, taken after nivolumab (anti-PD-1) treatment. In this chain, TRBV28 is recombined with TRBJ1-4, with TRBD1 identical over 8 junction bases. The nucleotide sequence reads TGTGCCAGTCGACAGGGGCGAAACGGGGAAAAACTGTTTTTT. It specifies CASRQGRNGEKLFF.